These T cell receptor beta chains were read from a single sample in a study of T cells in Graves' hyperthyroidism and ophthalmopathy. MiXCR was run by TCRdb on the multiplex PCR reads, yielding one entry per CDR3 protein. Of around 400,000 distinct CDR3 sequences detected, about 15% appear once; the ten largest clones hold approximately 19%. Specimen: blood. These receptors came from a woman aged 60-70 years with Graves' ophthalmopathy. The CDR3 runs from the conserved cysteine through the conserved F or W. A D gene is named only where the DNA matches it firmly. Clone size is shown for a subset of rows, as once, few, many or a class of expanded clone.

TRBJ2-2	many	TRBD1	TRBV10-1	TGCGCCAGCAGTGGGACAGGGGCCGGGGAGCTGTTTTTT	CASSGTGAGELFF
TRBJ2-1	many	NA	TRBV18	TGTGCCAGCTCACCACTAGGGACCCACAATGAGCAGTTCTTC	CASSPLGTHNEQFF
TRBJ1-2	NA	NA	TRBV6-2/TRBV6-3	TGTGCCAGCAGCTGGACCCTCATTGATGGCTACACCTTC	CASSWTLIDGYTF
TRBJ1-3	few	NA	TRBV4-1	TGCGCCAGCAGCCATGAACAGGGTTCTGGAAACACCATATATTTT	CASSHEQGSGNTIYF
TRBJ1-5	many	NA	TRBV12-3/TRBV12-4	TGTGCCAGCAGCAACACCTTGACCGAGGGCAATCAGCCCCAGCATTTT	CASSNTLTEGNQPQHF
TRBJ1-5	NA	TRBD1	TRBV29-1	TGCAGCGTTGCTGGAGGGACAGGGAATCAGCCCCAGCATTTT	CSVAGGTGNQPQHF
TRBJ2-1	few	NA	TRBV20-1	TGCAGTGCTAGTACGGGAGTGCTCAATGAGCAGTTCTTC	CSASTGVLNEQFF
TRBJ2-5	many	TRBD2	TRBV3-1	TGTGCCAGCAGCCAAGATCCGCCGGGACTAGCGGGAGCATTGGAGACCCAGTACTTC	CASSQDPPGLAGALETQYF
TRBJ2-5	NA	TRBD2	TRBV27	TGTGCCAGCAGCTCCAGGTTAGCGGGAGGCGCGCCATACCTTCGGAAGACCCAGTACTTC	CASSSRLAGGAPYLRKTQYF
TRBJ2-1	many	NA	TRBV20-1	TGCAGTGTCTTTGGGGGGACCCGGAATGAGCAGTTCTTC	CSVFGGTRNEQFF
TRBJ1-2	many	TRBD1	TRBV7-9	TGTGCCAGCAGCCCAGGACAGGGATGGTATGGCTACACCTTC	CASSPGQGWYGYTF
TRBJ1-1	many	NA	TRBV5-1	TGCGCCAGCAGCCCGGCAGGGTACACTGAAGCTTTCTTT	CASSPAGYTEAFF
TRBJ2-7	NA	TRBD2	TRBV2	TGTGCCAGCAGACCGGGACTACGCGGCGAGCAGTACTTC	CASRPGLRGEQYF
TRBJ2-3	NA	TRBD1	TRBV24-1	TGTGCCACCAGTGATCCTACAGGGGAGAGATTTACGCTGTATTTT	CATSDPTGERFTLYF
TRBJ2-1	few	TRBD2	TRBV10-3	TGTGCCATCAGCGACGGACTAGCGGGAGTAGAGTTCTTC	CAISDGLAGVEFF
TRBJ1-2	many	NA	TRBV5-8	TGTGCCAGCAGCTTGGACAGAAACTATGGCTACACCTTC	CASSLDRNYGYTF
TRBJ2-3	many	TRBD2	TRBV6-2/TRBV6-3	TGTGCCAGCCGAACTAGCGGGAGCGTGACAGATACGCAGTATTTT	CASRTSGSVTDTQYF
TRBJ2-7	NA	NA	TRBV10-1	TGCGCCAGCAGTTTCCTGACACCTCCCGTCGAGCAGTACTTC	CASSFLTPPVEQYF
TRBJ2-1	NA	NA	TRBV6-1	TGTGCCAGCAGCACGAGTCCCCACGGAGAGCAGTTCTTC	CASSTSPHGEQFF
TRBJ2-3	many	NA	TRBV7-9	TGTGCCAGCAGCTTAGAAGGGGGAAAGCGGGGCACAGATACGCAGTATTTT	CASSLEGGKRGTDTQYF
TRBJ2-7	many	NA	TRBV11-2	TGTGCCAGCACCCAGTGGACTACCTCCTACGAGCAGTACTTC	CASTQWTTSYEQYF
TRBJ2-1	NA	TRBD2	TRBV19	TGTGCCAGTACCGGACGGACTAGCGGAGGGAGGAATGAGCAGTTCTTC	CASTGRTSGGRNEQFF
TRBJ2-1	NA	NA	TRBV9	TGTGCCAGCAGCCCCCCTTACGACAATGAGCAGTTCTTC	CASSPPYDNEQFF
TRBJ2-2	NA	NA	TRBV2	TGTGCCAGCAGAGGACACGACACCGGGGAGCTGTTTTTT	CASRGHDTGELFF
TRBJ2-1	many	NA	TRBV2	TGTGCCAGCATAGCGGACCAGGGCAATGAGCAGTTCTTC	CASIADQGNEQFF
TRBJ2-7	many	NA	TRBV20-1	TGCAGTGCTAGAGTATACGGAGTGGCGGGCGAGCAGTACTTC	CSARVYGVAGEQYF
TRBJ2-2	many	NA	TRBV3-1	TGTGCCAGCAGCCAAGAGATTAACACCGGAGAGCTGTTTTTT	CASSQEINTGELFF
TRBJ1-4	few	NA	TRBV6-1	TGTGCCAGCATCCGAAAGACGGCTACAACTAATGAAAAACTGTTTTTT	CASIRKTATTNEKLFF
TRBJ1-5	many	TRBD1	TRBV6-1	TGTGCCAGCAGCTCCGACAGGGCGGTGGAGGAGCCCCAGCATTTT	CASSSDRAVEEPQHF
TRBJ2-1	many	TRBD2	TRBV5-1	TGCGCCAGCAGCCCAAGCGGGGGGAGCTCCTACAATGAGCAGTTCTTC	CASSPSGGSSYNEQFF
TRBJ2-5	NA	TRBD2	TRBV7-9	TGTGCCAGCAGCTTAGCCGGTCTAGCGGGCCGAACGGAGACCCAGTACTTC	CASSLAGLAGRTETQYF
TRBJ2-7	few	NA	TRBV7-2	TGTGCCAGCAGCCCGACCGGACTTGCCGGGGAGCAGTACTTC	CASSPTGLAGEQYF
TRBJ2-7	few	NA	TRBV7-2	TGTGCCAGCAGCCGGGGTGGTGCTTCGAACGAGCAGTACTTC	CASSRGGASNEQYF
TRBJ2-1	many	TRBD2	TRBV2	TGTGCCAGCAGTGTAGCTAGCGGGAGCTCCTACAATGAGCAGTTCTTC	CASSVASGSSYNEQFF
TRBJ2-1	NA	TRBD2	TRBV29-1	TGCAGCGTTGAGACGGGACTAGCGGGCTCCGGGGGGCTCAATGAGCAGTTCTTC	CSVETGLAGSGGLNEQFF
TRBJ2-3	NA	TRBD2	TRBV20-1	TGCAGTGCTAATTCCGGACTAGCGGGAGCCGCAGATACGCAGTATTTT	CSANSGLAGAADTQYF
TRBJ2-7	many	NA	TRBV6-5	TGTGCCAGCAGTTCTCGGGACCGACCCAGGAACGAGCAGTACTTC	CASSSRDRPRNEQYF
TRBJ2-6	NA	NA	TRBV9	TGTGCCAGCAGCCCGAGACTGACCTCTGGGGCCAACGTCCTGACTTTC	CASSPRLTSGANVLTF
TRBJ1-4	NA	NA	TRBV7-8	TGTGCCAGCAGCTTAGAAGCGGCAGGGCGGAGGGAAAAACTGTTTTTT	CASSLEAAGRREKLFF
TRBJ2-2	few	TRBD2	TRBV7-6	TGTGCCAGCAGCTTGAAGCGGGACTCCGGGGAGCTGTTTTTT	CASSLKRDSGELFF
TRBJ2-5	many	TRBD1	TRBV7-9	TGTGCCAGCAGCCCCGGGACAGGGAGTTGGCAAGAGACCCAGTACTTC	CASSPGTGSWQETQYF
TRBJ2-4	NA	NA	TRBV13	TGTGCCAGCCGGGGAGGCAAAAACATTCAGTACTTC	CASRGGKNIQYF
TRBJ2-2	NA	NA	TRBV7-3	TGTGCCAGCAGCTTGCCCCGTGCCGGGGAGCTGTTTTTT	CASSLPRAGELFF
TRBJ2-7	NA	NA	TRBV9	TGTGCCAGCAGCGTAGCGGCGGGGAGGTACGAGCAGTACTTC	CASSVAAGRYEQYF
TRBJ1-4	few	NA	TRBV7-9	TGTGCCAGCAGCCCCCCCGGGACGCCCTCTAATGAAAAACTGTTTTTT	CASSPPGTPSNEKLFF
TRBJ2-4	NA	NA	TRBV28	TGTGCCAACAGAGACACGCTTATTCAGTACTTC	CANRDTLIQYF
TRBJ2-1	many	TRBD1	TRBV7-2	TGTGCCAGCAGCTTAGCGCAGGGGGTCTCCTACAATGAGCAGTTCTTC	CASSLAQGVSYNEQFF
TRBJ2-5	many	NA	TRBV7-2	TGTGCCAGCAGCTCGGCCCCCCGTCCGGCGGGAGAGACCCAGTACTTC	CASSSAPRPAGETQYF
TRBJ1-2	NA	NA	TRBV20-1	TGCAGTGCTAGAGGGGAGCCACCCGCGGGCTACACCTTC	CSARGEPPAGYTF
TRBJ2-1	NA	TRBD2	TRBV5-1	TGCGCCAGCAGCTCCCACAGCAGGGAGGCACTAGCGGGAGGTTACTACAATGAGCAGTTCTTC	CASSSHSREALAGGYYNEQFF
TRBJ1-1	many	NA	TRBV7-9	TGTGCCAGCAGCTTAGAAGGATGGAACACTGAAGCTTTCTTT	CASSLEGWNTEAFF